This T cell receptor (beta chain) comes out of a study of blood T cell repertoires in COVID-19. Study-wide background: Samples taken during acute and convalescent COVID-19 were collected in the United States, Italy and Spain. From T cells, B-cell-depleted T cells, or PBMCs came the material, which was cDNA or gDNA.

V was clipped by 3 bases and J by 5 bases; unmatched bases: 9. The germline V gene encodes CDR1 LNHDA and CDR2 SQIVND (reference sequence). The CDR3 has 17 amino acids. In the original workflow: Counts of nucleated cells, estimated from reference gene primer amplification, were obtained. Sequenced by immunoSEQ multiplex PCR; TCRdb stores in-frame clones only, minus some. D and trimming come from the DNA, and the V and J calls and clone size come from that table. This table has about 330,000 clones, roughly 85% appearing once. The receptor was derived from a human donor in a cohort sampled during active COVID-19. The sequencing input was peripheral blood. J is TRBJ2-5 and V is TRBV19, with 13 bases lining up with TRBD2. CDR3 amino acids: CASSMRLAGGRGETQYF. CDR3 DNA sequence: TGTGCCAGTAGTATGAGACTAGCGGGAGGACGTGGGGAGACCCAGTACTTC. Full variable domain (rest looked up from reference TRBV19 and TRBJ2-5): DGGITQSPKYLFRKEGQNVTLSCEQNLNHDAMYWYRQDPGQGLRLIYYSQIVNDFQKGDIAEGYSVSREKKESFPLTVTSAQKNPTAFYLCASSMRLAGGRGETQYFGPGTRLLVL.